This is a list of T cell receptor beta chains from one sample in a study of cytomegalovirus exposure and HLA in healthy donors. The table came from immunoSEQ multiplex PCR; TCRdb's copy has only in-frame clones and leaves some out. The table records about 190,000 clones, roughly 80% of them present only once. Material: PBMCs. Every receptor here comes from a man in his forties or fifties in good health and CMV-seronegative. Both conserved end residues are part of each CDR3. Each record gives: J gene, clone size, V gene, D gene, CDR3 DNA, CDR3 protein. D genes are given only for firm matches. The listing skips clone size in some rows; elsewhere it reads once, few, many or a size class.

J: TRBJ1-3; size: once; V: TRBV19; D: TRBD1; DNA: TGTGCCAGCCGCAATTCAGGGGGATGGGGAAACACCATATATTTT; CDR3: CASRNSGGWGNTIYF
J: TRBJ2-3; size: .; V: TRBV6-5; D: TRBD1; DNA: TGTGCCAGCAAGACAGGGGGCAGTGGCGCAGATACGCAGTATTTT; CDR3: CASKTGGSGADTQYF
J: TRBJ1-5; size: .; V: TRBV15; D: TRBD1; DNA: TGTGCCACCAGCAGAGATTTCATGCCGGACAGGGAGGATCAGCCCCAGCATTTT; CDR3: CATSRDFMPDREDQPQHF
J: TRBJ2-7; size: .; V: TRBV5-8; D: TRBD2; DNA: TGTGCCAGCAGCTTATACGGGGGGTCTTTATCCGAGCAGTACTTC; CDR3: CASSLYGGSLSEQYF
J: TRBJ2-7; size: .; V: TRBV6-5; D: TRBD2; DNA: TGTGCCAGCAATCGTGCTGGACTAGCTCCCACCGAGCAGTACTTC; CDR3: CASNRAGLAPTEQYF
J: TRBJ1-6; size: .; V: TRBV9; D: .; DNA: TGTGCCAGCAGCGTAGCAGGGGCGGATTCACCCCTCCACTTT; CDR3: CASSVAGADSPLHF
J: TRBJ2-3; size: .; V: TRBV11-1; D: TRBD1; DNA: TGTGCCAGCAGCTTGCGGACAGGGGTAATCGGTACGCAGTATTTT; CDR3: CASSLRTGVIGTQYF
J: TRBJ2-1; size: .; V: TRBV7-9; D: TRBD2; DNA: TGTGCCAGCACCAAAGGGGGACTAGCGGGGGGGGCAGAGCAGTTCTTC; CDR3: CASTKGGLAGGAEQFF
J: TRBJ2-5; size: .; V: TRBV30; D: TRBD2; DNA: TGTGCCTGGAGCGGGACTAGCGGGGGGGCCAGGAGCTGGGAGACCCAGTACTTC; CDR3: CAWSGTSGGARSWETQYF
J: TRBJ2-3; size: once; V: TRBV19; D: .; DNA: TGTGCCAGTAGTAACCGGGCTCCAGGGGGCACAGATACGCAGTATTTT; CDR3: CASSNRAPGGTDTQYF
J: TRBJ1-4; size: .; V: TRBV27; D: .; DNA: TGTGCCAGCAGCGACAGGTCTAAAGGAGAAAAACTGTTTTTT; CDR3: CASSDRSKGEKLFF
J: TRBJ2-5; size: .; V: TRBV7-9; D: .; DNA: TGTTCCAGCAGCTTAGCACATGCTGGGACCCAGTACTTC; CDR3: CSSSLAHAGTQYF
J: TRBJ2-7; size: .; V: TRBV19; D: .; DNA: TGTGCCAGTAGTATGGAACAGGCCTACGAGCAGTACTTC; CDR3: CASSMEQAYEQYF
J: TRBJ1-2; size: .; V: TRBV5-1; D: .; DNA: TGCGCCAGCAGCTTAGAGGGAGGAGGCTACACCTTC; CDR3: CASSLEGGGYTF
J: TRBJ1-5; size: few; V: TRBV6-5; D: .; DNA: TGTGCCAGCAGTTCCGGACACCGGGGCAATCAGCCCCAGCATTTT; CDR3: CASSSGHRGNQPQHF
J: TRBJ2-1; size: few; V: TRBV4-3; D: .; DNA: TGCGCCAGCAGCCCTAGCGTTGACTACAATGAGCAGTTCTTC; CDR3: CASSPSVDYNEQFF
J: TRBJ2-3; size: .; V: TRBV10-3; D: TRBD2; DNA: TGTGCCATCAGCACCGGACTAGCGGGGGGTCAGCAGTATTTT; CDR3: CAISTGLAGGQQYF
J: TRBJ1-1; size: .; V: TRBV6-5; D: .; DNA: TGTGCCAGCAGGTTTGGGGGGGAACGGACTGAAGCTTTCTTT; CDR3: CASRFGGERTEAFF
J: TRBJ2-7; size: few; V: TRBV11-2; D: TRBD1; DNA: TGTGCCAGCAGCCTGGGACAGGGTTTCGAGCAGTACTTC; CDR3: CASSLGQGFEQYF
J: TRBJ2-1; size: .; V: TRBV5-1; D: TRBD2; DNA: TGCGCCAGCAGGCGCAGCCTTTTTAGCGGGGGAATGAATGAGCAGTTCTTC; CDR3: CASRRSLFSGGMNEQFF
J: TRBJ2-7; size: .; V: TRBV6-5; D: TRBD1; DNA: TGTGCCAGCAGTCGACAGGGGGCTCACGAGCAGTACTTC; CDR3: CASSRQGAHEQYF
J: TRBJ1-6; size: .; V: TRBV4-2; D: TRBD1; DNA: TGTGCCAGCAGCCAAGGACAGGGGGTCAGGGAGTATAATTCACCCCTCCACTTT; CDR3: CASSQGQGVREYNSPLHF
J: TRBJ1-4; size: .; V: TRBV19; D: .; DNA: TGTGCCAGTAGTATGCGGGTTGCAACTAATGAAAAACTGTTTTTT; CDR3: CASSMRVATNEKLFF
J: TRBJ2-7; size: .; V: TRBV29-1; D: TRBD2; DNA: TGCAGCGTTGTAGGCGGGGGGGTCTACGAGCAGTACTTC; CDR3: CSVVGGGVYEQYF
J: TRBJ2-3; size: .; V: TRBV2; D: TRBD2; DNA: TGTGCCAGCCCTGGGGGGGTAGGCCCAGATACGCAGTATTTT; CDR3: CASPGGVGPDTQYF
J: TRBJ2-5; size: .; V: TRBV28; D: .; DNA: TGTGCCAGCAGTTTAACCCGAGGGCGGGGGCTACGTATGGAGACCCAGTACTTC; CDR3: CASSLTRGRGLRMETQYF
J: TRBJ1-6; size: .; V: TRBV11-2; D: TRBD1; DNA: TGTGCCAGCAGCTCGTGGGGACAGGGGATTGTAACCCTCCACTTT; CDR3: CASSSWGQGIVTLHF
J: TRBJ1-1; size: once; V: TRBV6-5; D: TRBD1; DNA: TGTGCCAGCCATTCCGAACAGGGGACCACTGAAGCTTTCTTT; CDR3: CASHSEQGTTEAFF
J: TRBJ2-1; size: once; V: TRBV5-4; D: TRBD2; DNA: TGTGCCAGCAGCTTCGGCGGGGGGGCCTCGGGGGAGCAGTTCTTC; CDR3: CASSFGGGASGEQFF
J: TRBJ1-3; size: few; V: TRBV4-3; D: .; DNA: TGCGCCAGCAGCTCACTCCTCCCAGGGGCTTTTGGAAACACCATATATTTT; CDR3: CASSSLLPGAFGNTIYF
J: TRBJ1-6; size: .; V: TRBV6-4; D: .; DNA: TGTGCCAGCAGTGAGTCAGACGGGTGGTCACCCCTCCACTTT; CDR3: CASSESDGWSPLHF
J: TRBJ2-7; size: .; V: TRBV9; D: TRBD2; DNA: TGTGCCAGCAGCGTAAGCGGGGGGGCTGCCTACGAGCAGTACTTC; CDR3: CASSVSGGAAYEQYF
J: TRBJ2-2; size: .; V: TRBV15; D: .; DNA: TGTGCCACCAGGGACACGAACACCGGGGAGCTGTTTTTT; CDR3: CATRDTNTGELFF
J: TRBJ2-7; size: .; V: TRBV7-2; D: TRBD2; DNA: TGTGCCAGCAGACCACTAGCGGGGGCGACCTACGAGCAGTACTTC; CDR3: CASRPLAGATYEQYF
J: TRBJ1-3; size: .; V: TRBV18; D: .; DNA: TGCGCCAGCTCACCAGTGGCGGCAGGAAACACCATATATTTT; CDR3: CASSPVAAGNTIYF
J: TRBJ1-1; size: .; V: TRBV4-1; D: .; DNA: TGCGCCAGCAGCCGCCTGGCAGCGGGCACTGAAGCTTTCTTT; CDR3: CASSRLAAGTEAFF
J: TRBJ1-5; size: .; V: TRBV29-1; D: .; DNA: TGCAGCGTTGGAGAGAGAAGCAATCAGCCCCAGCATTTT; CDR3: CSVGERSNQPQHF
J: TRBJ1-5; size: once; V: TRBV21-1; D: .; DNA: TGTGCCAGCATCCGAGCCGGGATCTGGGATCAGCCCCAGCATTTT; CDR3: CASIRAGIWDQPQHF
J: TRBJ2-7; size: few; V: TRBV7-2; D: .; DNA: TGTGCCAGCAGCTTGGGGCGGACCTACGAGCAGTACTTC; CDR3: CASSLGRTYEQYF
J: TRBJ2-5; size: .; V: TRBV2; D: TRBD2; DNA: TGTGCCAGCAGAAGGGGTTATTGGGGTAGCGGGGAAGAGACCCAGTACTTC; CDR3: CASRRGYWGSGEETQYF
J: TRBJ2-7; size: .; V: TRBV19; D: TRBD1; DNA: TGTGCCAGTAGTATAGCCGGGACAGGGGGCGGTTGGTACTACGAGCAGTACTTC; CDR3: CASSIAGTGGGWYYEQYF
J: TRBJ2-5; size: few; V: TRBV7-9; D: .; DNA: TGTGCCAGCAGCTTAGCGGCCACCGGGGAGACCCAGTACTTC; CDR3: CASSLAATGETQYF
J: TRBJ2-5; size: .; V: TRBV2; D: .; DNA: TGTGCCAGCAGTGACCCCAGACAAGAGACCCAGTACTTC; CDR3: CASSDPRQETQYF
J: TRBJ1-2; size: .; V: TRBV30; D: .; DNA: TGTGCCTGGAGTCTGGGTACAGCTAACTATGGCTACACCTTC; CDR3: CAWSLGTANYGYTF
J: TRBJ2-2; size: .; V: TRBV7-2; D: .; DNA: TGTGCCAGCAGCTTAGGGCGGGAGCTGTTTTTT; CDR3: CASSLGRELFF
J: TRBJ2-1; size: .; V: TRBV7-2; D: TRBD2; DNA: TGTGCCAGCAGGAGGACTAGCTCCAGGGCTGAGCAGTTCTTC; CDR3: CASRRTSSRAEQFF
J: TRBJ2-1; size: .; V: TRBV2; D: TRBD2; DNA: TGTGCCGGCGGGAGGGGTACTCTCAATGAGCAGTTCTTC; CDR3: CAGGRGTLNEQFF
J: TRBJ2-3; size: .; V: TRBV5-6; D: TRBD1; DNA: TGTGCCAGCAGCTTGAGGGGGCCCGGTACGCAGTATTTT; CDR3: CASSLRGPGTQYF
J: TRBJ2-2; size: .; V: TRBV10-3; D: .; DNA: TGTGCCATTTCAGGGGATTTCACCGGGGAGCTGTTTTTT; CDR3: CAISGDFTGELFF